Each of the 12 T cell receptor beta chains below was sequenced from the same sample in a study of identical twins. Using its own MiXCR run on the 5' RACE reads, TCRdb lists one record per CDR3 protein. The sample carries around 490,000 distinct CDR3 sequences, roughly an eighth recorded once. This sample was also put to use in a study of yellow fever vaccine responses in identical twins.

Source material: CD4+ T cells sorted from blood. Source of these receptors: a woman aged 18-29 years in good health.

J is TRBJ2-7 and V is TRBV6-5; 8 nucleotides line up with TRBD1. Germline V gene sequence: CDR1 MNHEY, CDR2 SVGAGI. The CDR3 sequence is 14 residues long. The J segment lost 6 bases and the V segment lost 6 bases, leaving 10 bases of the junction unmatched. The DNA for the CDR3 is TGTGCCAGCAGGGAAAATCCAGGGGGCACCGAGCAGTACTTC. Its protein product is CASRENPGGTEQYF.

The chain combines TRBV18 with TRBJ1-1; D not certain. Germline assignment: CDR1 KGHSH and CDR2 LQKENI. V dropped 4 bases and J dropped 5 bases, with 17 bases sitting between them. The CDR3 length is 15 residues. This CDR3 is CASSLKGTVRTEAFF. As DNA, the CDR3 is TGTGCCAGCTCACTGAAGGGTACCGTTAGAACTGAAGCTTTCTTT.

In this sample, this clonotype turned up many times. The gene calls are TRBV29-1 and TRBJ2-1; D unresolved. Germline V gene data show CDR1 as SQVTM and CDR2 as ANQGSEA. The CDR3 contains 12 residues. Trimming removed 5 bases at V and 4 bases at J, with 9 bases between. The CDR3 is CSVRDGYNEQFF. The CDR3, as DNA: TGCAGCGTTCGTGACGGGTACAATGAGCAGTTCTTC.

The table lists this clonotype with a few counts. The gene calls are TRBV6-5 and TRBJ2-7; 10 bases agree with TRBD1. V lost 2 bases to trimming and J lost 2 bases; unmatched junction nucleotides: 9. The CDR3 extends over 17 amino acids. Germline CDR1 reads MNHEY; CDR2 reads SVGAGI. The CDR3 sequence is CASSYGAGTGDAYEQYF. Here the CDR3 DNA reads TGTGCCAGCAGTTACGGCGCGGGGACAGGGGACGCCTACGAGCAGTACTTC.

Note on this clonotype: One end of the junction fails to match germline, which may point to a read error. The V call is TRBV12-3 or TRBV12-4, the J call TRBJ2-5, with D maybe TRBD1 (6 bases). The CDR3 extends over 17 amino acids. CDR3 bases: TGTGCCAGCAGTCCCGCCCCATTTACAGGGCGCCAAGGGACCCAGTACTTC. As protein: CASSPAPFTGRQGTQYF.

This clonotype appeared once. CDR3 sequence reads: CASSPLGTDSNQPQHF. CDR3 sequence (DNA): TGTGCCAGCTCACCCCTGGGGACAGATAGCAATCAGCCCCAGCATTTT. This chain joins TRBV18 and TRBJ1-5; 7 nucleotides agree with TRBD1. The CDR3 covers 16 residues. Unmatched junction bases numbered 5, after V lost 3 bases and J lost 0 bases. The germline CDR1 and CDR2 sequences are KGHSH and LQKENI.

CDR3: CASSILKGGSSYEQYF. CDR3 nucleotides: TGTGCCAGTAGTATTTTGAAGGGTGGGAGCTCCTACGAGCAGTACTTC. The chain combines TRBV19 with TRBJ2-7, with a weak D call TRBD2 (5 bases). The length of the CDR3 is 16 residues. V shed 3 bases and J shed 0 bases, with 15 bases lying between them. Looked up from germline, CDR1 is LNHDA and CDR2 is SQIVND (reference sequence).

The table lists this clonotype with a few counts. This CDR3 reads CSASRMGGSTEAFF. For the CDR3, the DNA is TGCAGTGCTTCCCGCATGGGGGGAAGCACTGAAGCTTTCTTT. The chain employs TRBV20-1 and TRBJ1-1; the D gene is possibly TRBD1 (5 bases). The CDR3 is made up of 14 amino acids. Per the germline V gene, CDR1 is DFQATT and CDR2 is SNEGSKA (reference sequence). With 5 bases removed from V and 4 bases from J, the gap between germline ends came to 17 bases.

The rearrangement links TRBV5-1 to TRBJ1-1; D gene unclear. The V gene's germline CDR1 is SGHRS and CDR2 YFSETQ. The CDR3 has 11 amino acids. Trimming cost V 7 bases and J 4 bases, with 8 bases left between them. For the CDR3, the DNA is TGCGCCAGCCTACTGGGCACTGAAGCTTTCTTT. Translation: CASLLGTEAFF.

This clonotype was seen repeatedly, ten times or more. The V call is TRBV5-1, the J call TRBJ1-6; possibly TRBD1 for D (6 bases). Germline V gene lookup returns CDR1 SGHRS and CDR2 YFSETQ. The CDR3 loop spans 14 amino acids. Trimming stripped 2 bases from V and 10 bases from J, with 13 bases between. In DNA form, the CDR3 reads TGCGCCAGCAGCTTTGGGGGGCAGGAATCACCCCTCCACTTT. This sequence encodes CASSFGGQESPLHF.

There are many counts of this clonotype. The gene calls are TRBV7-9 and TRBJ2-1; no clear D. The CDR3 extends over 14 amino acids. V lost 2 bases and J lost 9, with 14 bases in between. Germline assignment: CDR1 SEHNR and CDR2 FQNEAQ (reference sequence). CDR3 sequence: CASSLQSPLGEQFF. As DNA, the CDR3 is TGTGCCAGCAGCTTACAGTCACCCCTGGGTGAGCAGTTCTTC.

This chain connects TRBV14 to TRBJ2-3; a weak D match, TRBD2 (7 bases). Trimming cost V 0 bases and J 3 bases, with 13 bases left between them. Germline lookup yields CDR1 SGHDN and CDR2 FVKESK. The CDR3 length is 16 residues. The CDR3 DNA reads as TGTGCCAGCAGCCAAGATCTGGGGGGGCCAACAGATACGCAGTATTTT. Its protein is CASSQDLGGPTDTQYF.